The rows below give T cell receptor beta chains drawn from one sample of a study of Ad26.COV2.S vaccination and SARS-CoV-2 variants. The assay was immunoSEQ multiplex PCR, and TCRdb's table has in-frame clones only and misses some. The sample has about 350,000 clones, more than 85% seen once. Sequenced material: peripheral blood, taken in a trial of Ad26.COV2.S vaccine versus placebo. Every receptor here comes from a person aged 18-60 years who received the Ad26.COV2.S COVID-19 vaccine or a placebo. Both conserved end residues are part of each CDR3. The order of the fields is D gene, V gene, clone size, J gene, CDR3 protein, CDR3 DNA. D genes are given only for firm matches. The listing skips clone size in some rows; elsewhere it reads once, few, many or a size class.

.	TRBV16	once	TRBJ1-3	CASSPPGSGNTIYF	TGTGCCAGCAGCCCCCCGGGGTCTGGAAACACCATATATTTT
.	TRBV7-6	.	TRBJ2-5	CASSLFGRAGETQYF	TGTGCCAGCAGCTTATTTGGGCGAGCAGGGGAGACCCAGTACTTC
.	TRBV7-2	.	TRBJ2-1	CASSFSGVGNEQFF	TGTGCCAGCAGCTTCTCAGGGGTGGGCAATGAGCAGTTCTTC
TRBD2	TRBV10-3	once	TRBJ2-1	CAIKASGRAYNEQFF	TGTGCCATCAAGGCTAGCGGGAGAGCCTACAATGAGCAGTTCTTC
.	TRBV5-1	.	TRBJ2-5	CASSLISIGGQPGATQYF	TGCGCCAGCAGCTTGATTTCGATAGGGGGCCAGCCGGGGGCGACCCAGTACTTC
.	TRBV7-9	.	TRBJ1-4	CASSSRGPEKLFF	TGTGCCAGCAGCAGCCGGGGACCCGAAAAACTGTTTTTT
TRBD1	TRBV5-8	.	TRBJ2-5	CASSLPGQVGTQYF	TGTGCCAGCAGCTTACCGGGACAGGTGGGGACCCAGTACTTC
TRBD1	TRBV2	few	TRBJ1-4	CASRGQVSNEKLFF	TGTGCCAGCAGGGGACAGGTCTCTAATGAAAAACTGTTTTTT
TRBD2	TRBV2	.	TRBJ2-1	CASSLDGGSNNEQFF	TGTGCCAGCAGCTTAGACGGGGGGAGTAACAATGAGCAGTTCTTC
.	TRBV3-1/TRBV3-2	.	TRBJ2-2	CASSQYEGSGTGELFF	TGTGCCAGCAGCCAATATGAAGGGAGCGGCACCGGGGAGCTGTTTTTT
.	TRBV4-3	.	TRBJ2-5	CASSPGLSETQYF	TGCGCCAGCAGCCCGGGACTCTCCGAGACCCAGTACTTC
.	TRBV5-5	.	TRBJ2-1	CASSFGQSSYNEQFF	TGTGCCAGCAGCTTTGGACAGAGCTCCTACAATGAGCAGTTCTTC
.	TRBV4-1	.	TRBJ2-7	CASSQSNLASYEQYF	TGCGCCAGCAGCCAATCCAACCTAGCTTCCTACGAGCAGTACTTC
.	TRBV5-6	.	TRBJ1-2	CASSFPGSYRDPYGYTF	TGTGCCAGCAGCTTTCCGGGATCCTACCGTGACCCTTATGGCTACACCTTC
.	TRBV4-1	.	TRBJ1-4	CASSQEGGANEKLFF	TGCGCCAGCAGCCAGGAGGGGGGGGCAAATGAAAAACTGTTTTTT
.	TRBV28	.	TRBJ1-5	CASSTTRSQHF	TGTGCCAGCAGTACTACGAGGTCCCAGCATTTT
.	TRBV6-2/TRBV6-3	.	TRBJ1-1	CASSYSRDTGEAFF	TGTGCCAGCAGTTACTCGAGGGACACAGGGGAAGCTTTCTTT
.	TRBV5-5	.	TRBJ2-7	CASSLGYGVGEQYF	TGTGCCAGCAGCTTGGGTTATGGGGTGGGCGAGCAGTACTTC
TRBD2	TRBV3-1/TRBV3-2	.	TRBJ2-3	CASSQDLASGRDTQYF	TGTGCCAGCAGCCAAGATCTCGCTAGCGGGAGGGATACGCAGTATTTT
TRBD1	TRBV3-1/TRBV3-2	.	TRBJ1-1	CASSDRGDTEAFF	TGTGCCAGCAGCGACAGGGGAGACACTGAAGCTTTCTTT
.	TRBV7-6	.	TRBJ1-5	CASSSSKLGARVRQPQHF	TGTGCCAGCAGCTCGTCGAAATTAGGGGCCCGGGTTCGACAGCCCCAGCATTTT
.	TRBV5-1	.	TRBJ2-2	CASSLERNTGELFF	TGCGCCAGCAGCTTGGAAAGAAACACCGGGGAGCTGTTTTTT
.	TRBV2	few	TRBJ1-1	CASRRDLNTEAFF	TGTGCCAGCAGGCGAGATTTGAACACTGAAGCTTTCTTT
TRBD2	TRBV11-2	.	TRBJ2-7	CASSPGRGAYEQYF	TGTGCCAGCAGCCCGGGGAGGGGCGCCTACGAGCAGTACTTC
.	TRBV18	once	TRBJ1-1	CASSPRGSLMAEAFF	TGTGCCAGCTCACCACGAGGGAGTTTAATGGCTGAAGCTTTCTTT
.	TRBV21-1	once	TRBJ2-1	CASSSRDRAYNEQFF	TGTGCCAGCAGCTCCCGGGACAGGGCCTACAATGAGCAGTTCTTC
TRBD2	TRBV28	.	TRBJ2-2	CASRSGGASGELFF	TGTGCCAGCCGAAGCGGGGGGGCGTCCGGGGAGCTGTTTTTT
.	TRBV12-3/TRBV12-4	.	TRBJ1-4	CASSFEGEKLFF	TGTGCCAGCAGTTTTGAGGGGGAAAAACTGTTTTTT
.	TRBV29-1	.	TRBJ2-5	CSVGIAAQETQYF	TGCAGCGTTGGTATAGCGGCACAAGAGACCCAGTACTTC
.	TRBV4-1	.	TRBJ2-5	CASSHPAQGEETQYF	TGCGCCAGCAGCCACCCGGCTCAGGGAGAAGAGACCCAGTACTTC
.	TRBV6-1	.	TRBJ1-5	CASSEAAESNQPQHF	TGTGCCAGCAGTGAAGCGGCGGAAAGCAATCAGCCCCAGCATTTT
.	TRBV19	.	TRBJ1-1	CASSIVPGEDTEAFF	TGTGCCAGTAGTATAGTTCCAGGGGAGGACACTGAAGCTTTCTTT